This passage covers 8 T cell receptor beta chains from one sample sequenced in a study of cytomegalovirus exposure and HLA in healthy donors (dated by TCRdb to about 2017). The library was obtained by the immunoSEQ multiplex PCR assay. The multiplex PCR relied on a mix of 60 forward primers for TCR Vbeta segments and 13 reverse primers for TCR Jbeta segments. Held by TCRdb, this immuneACCESS table contains in-frame sequences only and omits some clones. Under half of the omission traces to an unresolved V gene where checked; the cause of the rest is unknown. In this sample the table shows 130,000 to 150,000 clones, roughly 85% of which occur a single time. About 1.8% of the sample is held by the ten biggest clonotypes. The specimen was PBMCs. All receptors derive from a woman aged 25 to 39 in good health and CMV-seronegative.

This chain uses TRBV2 with TRBJ2-7; D is undetermined. The CDR3 has 13 residues. Germline assignment: CDR1 SNHLY and CDR2 FYNNEI. Deletions cut 5 bases from V and 0 bases from J, with 8 bases between. Here the CDR3 reads CASSPDNSYEQYF. The CDR3 DNA reads TGTGCCAGCAGTCCCGACAACTCCTACGAGCAGTACTTC.

The V and J genes are TRBV5-1 and TRBJ2-5; 7 bases fit TRBD1. The CDR3 runs 13 residues. Germline trimming cut 2 bases from V and 5 bases from J; bases unmatched to any gene: 3. Per the germline V gene, CDR1 is SGHRS and CDR2 is YFSETQ. The CDR3: CASSFQGEETQYF. CDR3 coding DNA: TGCGCCAGCAGCTTTCAGGGGGAGGAGACCCAGTACTTC.

The J gene is TRBJ2-3, the V gene TRBV9, with TRBD2 identical over 13 bases. CDR3 length equals 18 residues. Trimming cost V 4 bases and J 1 base; bases outside gene matches: 9. Germline-derived CDR1 and CDR2 are SGDLS and YYNGEE. CDR3 in DNA: TGTGCCAGCAGCCTCCGGACTAGCGGGGGCCGCCGCACAGATACGCAGTATTTT. Protein: CASSLRTSGGRRTDTQYF.

The J gene is TRBJ1-2, the V gene TRBV30, with D maybe TRBD1 (6 bases). This CDR3 comprises 12 residues. The V and J ends lost 2 bases and 6 bases respectively, with 10 bases between them. Germline V CDR1 and CDR2: GTSNPN, SVGIG (reference sequence). CDR3 in amino acids: CAWSRTENGYTF. The CDR3 region has the DNA TGTGCCTGGAGTAGGACAGAAAATGGCTACACCTTC. The full variable domain, rest sourced from reference TRBV30 and TRBJ1-2, is SQTIHQWPATLVQPVGSPLSLECTVEGTSNPNLYWYRQAAGRGLQLLFYSVGIGQISSEVPQNLSASRPQDRQFILSSKKLLLSDSGFYLCAWSRTENGYTFGSGTRLTVV.

This clone was observed a few times. The chain recombines TRBV9 with TRBJ2-1; 13 bases agree with TRBD2. CDR3 length: 15 amino acids. In germline, CDR1 is SGDLS, CDR2 YYNGEE. Trimming cost V 0 bases and J 9 bases; bases outside gene matches: 3. The CDR3 DNA reads as TGTGCCAGCAGCGTAGGACTAGCGGGGGGCTTTGAGCAGTTCTTC. It specifies CASSVGLAGGFEQFF.

The gene calls are TRBV5-1 and TRBJ2-7; TRBD2 aligns across 8 bases. This CDR3 is built from 17 residues. The germline V gene encodes CDR1 SGHRS and CDR2 YFSETQ. The V and J ends lost 0 bases and 0 bases, in that order; junction bases with no gene match: 8. The CDR3 DNA is TGCGCCAGCAGCTTGGGGGCTAGCGGGTCCAGCTCCTACGAGCAGTACTTC. Amino acids: CASSLGASGSSSYEQYF.

The chain uses TRBV20-1 and TRBJ1-1, with a weak D call TRBD1 (6 bases). V was shortened by 6 bases and J by 5 bases, with 10 bases between the two germline ends. CDR1 and CDR2 from the germline V gene are DFQATT and SNEGSKA (reference sequence). The CDR3 is 11 residues long. The CDR3 coding sequence is TGCAGTGCCAAAGGGGGAACTGAAGCTTTCTTT. This encodes CSAKGGTEAFF.

The chain joins TRBV11-2 to TRBJ2-3, with 11 bases identical to TRBD2. J lost 4 bases, V lost 5 bases, and 5 bases had no gene match. Germline V lookup: CDR1 SGHAT, CDR2 FQNNGV. The CDR3 sequence is 15 residues long. DNA for the CDR3: TGTGCCAGCAGCAACTTAGCGGGGGGGCCAGATACGCAGTATTTT. Translating it yields CASSNLAGGPDTQYF.